This T cell receptor beta chain came from a study of T cell responses to AZD1222 COVID-19 vaccine. Germline V CDR1 and CDR2: SGHRS, YFSETQ. The V end lost 1 base, the J end lost 6 bases, and 13 bases lay between the germline ends. CDR3 length: 15 amino acids. Profiled with immunoSEQ multiplex PCR; TCRdb holds only in-frame clones, not every one. The data hold roughly 140,000 clones, with about nine tenths observed a single time. As regards this clone: Its antigen remains unknown.

Study results and caveats: It should be noted that donors were predominantly white British and more often female, and clonal diversity was possibly underestimated. An increase in Spike-specific TCR breadth and depth was observed after two AZD1222 doses.

The rearrangement uses TRBV5-1 and TRBJ2-2; D may be TRBD2 (6 bases). The clonotype originates from an adult who received the AZD1222 COVID-19 vaccine. Sequences were derived from peripheral blood, sampled 28 days after the second AZD1222 dose. The CDR3 DNA follows: TGCGCCAGCAGCTTGTTCGGGGGAGAGGCCGGGGAGCTGTTTTTT. As protein: CASSLFGGEAGELFF. The variable domain in full, completed from reference TRBV5-1 and TRBJ2-2, reads KAGVTQTPRYLIKTRGQQVTLSCSPISGHRSVSWYQQTPGQGLQFLFEYFSETQRNKGNFPGRFSGRQFSNSRSEMNVSTLELGDSALYLCASSLFGGEAGELFFGEGSRLTVL.